The 27 T cell receptor beta chains listed next were all sequenced from one sample in a study of human T cells and chemical hapten exposure. MiXCR, applied by TCRdb to the RACE reads, yields one record per CDR3 protein. The sample carries 150,000 to 200,000 distinct CDR3 sequences, more than 20% recorded once. Time point of the sample: patch test 3, about 24 weeks after DPC sensitization. As for treatment: therapeutic diphenylcyclopropenone sensitization with weekly scalp DPC. Source: whole blood, taken in connection with sensitization to the hapten diphenylcyclopropenone (DPC). The receptors were sampled from a woman aged 40 to 50 with alopecia areata. Some clones in this sample may be carry-over from other donors' samples.

The chain is built from TRBV21-1 and TRBJ2-1; whether TRBD2, the table's D call, matches the DNA was not checked. TRBV21-1 counts as a pseudogene. CDR3 size: 22 residues. The CDR3 sequence is CASSKMAWVEGALAGINNEQFF. CDR3 bases: TGTGCCAGCAGCAAAATGGCCTGGGTCGAGGGGGCCCTAGCGGGGATAAACAATGAGCAGTTCTTC.

This chain uses TRBV6-2 or TRBV6-3 with TRBJ1-5, with TRBD1 matching over 8 bases. The junction had 6 bases not matched to a gene; V was cut back by 2 bases and J by 3 bases. CDR3 length equals 16 residues. Germline lookup yields CDR1 MNHEY and CDR2 SVGEGT. CDR3 sequence: CASSYRTGRFNQPQHF. DNA for the CDR3: TGTGCCAGCAGTTACAGGACAGGGCGCTTCAATCAGCCCCAGCATTTT.

CDR3 residues: CASSVGETGELFF. Here the CDR3 DNA reads TGTGCCAGCAGCGTAGGGGAGACCGGGGAGCTGTTTTTT. This chain joins TRBV7-9 and TRBJ2-2; either TRBD1 or TRBD2 may fit D (5 bases each). Germline V gene sequence: CDR1 SEHNR, CDR2 FQNEAQ (reference sequence). The CDR3 extends over 13 amino acids. Trimming removed 5 bases from V and 5 bases from J, with 9 bases in between.

This clonotype was seen a few times. The V gene is TRBV7-2, the J gene TRBJ2-7; D is undetermined. The CDR3 sequence is 13 residues long. Germline CDR1 reads SGHTA; CDR2 reads FQGNSA. V dropped 3 bases and J dropped 4 bases, with 10 bases sitting between them. The DNA of the CDR3 is TGTGCCAGCAGCTTGGAACCCTATTACGAGCAGTACTTC. Encoded protein: CASSLEPYYEQYF.

The chain uses TRBV6-1 and TRBJ2-3, with D perhaps matching TRBD1 (5 bases). The germline gives CDR1 MNHNS, CDR2 SASEGT. The germline V and J ends were trimmed by 4 bases and 6 bases, with 11 bases remaining between them. This CDR3 has 13 residues. For the CDR3, the DNA is TGTGCCAGCAGTGGGCAGGGTTCGGATACGCAGTATTTT. It yields the protein CASSGQGSDTQYF.

The J gene is TRBJ2-5, the V gene TRBV5-5, with D possibly matching TRBD2 (5 bases). The germline V and J ends were trimmed by 3 bases and 3 bases, with 9 bases remaining between them. The CDR3 is 13 residues long. The V gene's germline CDR1 is SGHKS and CDR2 YYEKEE (reference sequence). Here the CDR3 reads CASSWPGKETQYF. The CDR3 DNA reads as TGTGCCAGCAGCTGGCCGGGGAAAGAGACCCAGTACTTC.

The sample holds a few counts of this clonotype. The chain links TRBV20-1 to TRBJ2-1; 9 positions agree with TRBD2. This CDR3 spans 16 amino acids. With V trimmed by 0 bases and J by 4 bases, 7 bases remained unmatched. In germline, CDR1 is DFQATT, CDR2 SNEGSKA (reference sequence). The CDR3 sequence is CSARDRTSAIYNEQFF. The CDR3 DNA is TGCAGTGCTAGAGATCGGACTAGCGCAATATACAATGAGCAGTTCTTC.

The J gene is TRBJ2-2, the V gene TRBV29-1; D not certain. CDR3 length: 11 amino acids. CDR1 is SQVTM and CDR2 is ANQGSEA in the germline V gene. The ends were cut back, 5 bases at V and 4 bases at J, with 5 bases in the middle. The CDR3 DNA follows: TGCAGCGTTCTCCGCACCGGGGAGCTGTTTTTT. Amino acid sequence: CSVLRTGELFF.

This clonotype was observed a handful of times. The V and J genes are TRBV6-5 and TRBJ1-6; D is unresolved. The V gene lost 6 bases and the J gene lost 5 bases, with 11 bases spanning the gap. The germline CDR1 and CDR2 sequences are MNHEY and SVGAGI. The CDR3 contains 14 residues. CDR3 region: CASSRGRDNSPLHF. CDR3 DNA: TGTGCCAGCAGCCGTGGACGGGATAATTCACCCCTCCACTTT.

The rearrangement joins TRBV7-2 to TRBJ2-3; D uncertain. Germline V gene data show CDR1 as SGHTA and CDR2 as FQGNSA. The germline V and J ends were trimmed by 1 base and 2 bases, with 13 bases remaining between them. CDR3 length equals 16 residues. In DNA, the CDR3 is TGTGCCAGCAGCTTAGGTCCCTCTAGTTACACAGATACGCAGTATTTT. This sequence encodes CASSLGPSSYTDTQYF. Based on the CDR3 plus reference TRBV7-2 and TRBJ2-3, the full variable domain is GAGVSQSPSNKVTEKGKDVELRCDPISGHTALYWYRQSLGQGLEFLIYFQGNSAPDKSGLPSDRFSAERTGGSVSTLTIQRTQQEDSAVYLCASSLGPSSYTDTQYFGPGTRLTVL.

This chain uses TRBV29-1 with TRBJ2-2, with TRBD1 identical over 7 bases. The V gene's germline CDR1 is SQVTM and CDR2 ANQGSEA. The ends lost 7 bases at V and 2 bases at J; junction bases unmatched: 7. The CDR3 length is 14 residues. CDR3 region: CSAAEGANTGELFF. The CDR3, as DNA: TGCAGCGCCGCCGAGGGGGCCAACACCGGGGAGCTGTTTTTT.

The rearrangement joins TRBV28 to TRBJ2-1; D is unresolved. Per the germline V gene, CDR1 is MDHEN and CDR2 is SYDVKM. The CDR3 extends over 16 amino acids. The V end was cut by 4 bases, the J end by 1 base, with 14 bases between. As DNA, the CDR3 is TGTGCCAGCAGTTCGCCTCTAAAACCTTCCTACAATGAGCAGTTCTTC. This sequence encodes CASSSPLKPSYNEQFF.

For the CDR3, the DNA is TGCAGCGCCCGACTAGCGGGAGCCTACAATGAGCAGTTCTTC. Translation: CSARLAGAYNEQFF. The chain uses TRBV29-1 and TRBJ2-1, with TRBD2 matching over 12 bases. V shed 7 bases, J shed 2 bases, and the junction held 3 bases outside the gene matches. Germline values: CDR1 SQVTM, CDR2 ANQGSEA. This CDR3 comprises 14 residues.

The DNA of the CDR3 is TGTGCCAGCAAATTATCGGCGGGAGGGCCCGGGGAGCTGTTTTTT. This translates into CASKLSAGGPGELFF. This rearrangement joins TRBV12-3 or TRBV12-4 to TRBJ2-2; 9 nucleotides line up with TRBD2. This CDR3 comprises 15 residues. V was pared by 7 bases and J by 6 bases, with 9 bases of the junction left unmatched.

The chain combines TRBV5-1 with TRBJ2-1; no clear D gene. Trimming took 0 bases from V and 9 from J, leaving 10 bases between them. The germline gives CDR1 SGHRS, CDR2 YFSETQ. The CDR3 is 13 residues long. The CDR3 nucleotides read TGCGCCAGCAGCTTGGGGTCGCAACTTGAGCAGTTCTTC. This codes for CASSLGSQLEQFF. The full variable domain, with the rest looked up from reference TRBV5-1 and TRBJ2-1, is KAGVTQTPRYLIKTRGQQVTLSCSPISGHRSVSWYQQTPGQGLQFLFEYFSETQRNKGNFPGRFSGRQFSNSRSEMNVSTLELGDSALYLCASSLGSQLEQFFGPGTRLTVL.

This sequence joins TRBV10-3 and TRBJ1-5; the D gene is possibly TRBD1 (6 bases). The V gene lost 10 bases and the J gene lost 2 bases, with 12 bases spanning the gap. CDR1 ENHRY and CDR2 SYGVKD come from the germline V gene. The CDR3 consists of 13 residues. CDR3 protein: CATGHPGNQPQHF. DNA for the CDR3: TGTGCCACGGGACACCCAGGCAATCAGCCCCAGCATTTT.

On this clonotype: The junction shows a germline mismatch at one end, possibly a read error. The chain is built from TRBV6-5 and TRBJ1-2; TRBD1 aligns across 7 bases. The CDR3 covers 15 residues. The germline V gene has CDR1 MNHEY and CDR2 SVGAGI. CDR3 region: CASSYDRDGGYGYNF. In nucleotides, the CDR3 is TGTGCCAGCAGTTACGACAGGGACGGGGGCTATGGCTACAACTTC.

This clonotype was observed at least ten times. This sequence joins TRBV29-1 and TRBJ2-5; 12 nucleotides line up with TRBD1. The CDR3 spans 15 residues. J gave up 5 bases and V 5 bases, and 9 bases lay outside the gene matches. Germline-derived CDR1 and CDR2 are SQVTM and ANQGSEA. The CDR3 sequence: CSVFSGTGGLETQYF. The CDR3 coding sequence is TGCAGCGTTTTTTCCGGGACAGGGGGCTTGGAGACCCAGTACTTC.

This clonotype was picked up a small number of times. This CDR3 reads CASSDWVSNQPQHF. DNA of the CDR3: TGTGCCAGCAGTGACTGGGTCAGCAATCAGCCCCAGCATTTT. This chain links TRBV6-2 or TRBV6-3 with TRBJ1-5; D is unclear. Germline CDR1 reads MNHEY; CDR2 reads SVGEGT. Between the trimmed V and J ends, which lost 5 bases and 1 base, there was a span of 9 bases. This CDR3 has 14 residues.

V and J are TRBV28 and TRBJ2-2; 8 nucleotides line up with TRBD2. The germline V gene has CDR1 MDHEN and CDR2 SYDVKM. V trimming: 9 bases; J trimming: 3 bases; junction bases outside the gene matches: 9. This CDR3 has 15 residues. The CDR3 here is CASYPGGRYTGELFF. The CDR3 region has the DNA TGTGCCAGTTACCCGGGCGGGAGGTACACCGGGGAGCTGTTTTTT.

The rearrangement uses TRBV4-3 and TRBJ1-3, with D unclear. Trimming pared 4 bases from V and 2 bases from J, leaving 18 bases between. The CDR3 length is 17 residues. The germline V gene has CDR1 LGHNA and CDR2 YSLEER. DNA for the CDR3: TGCGCCAGCAGCCTCCGGGGAGGCGTAGGTCCTGGAAACACCATATATTTT. This gives the protein CASSLRGGVGPGNTIYF.

The count of this clonotype is one. The genes are TRBV4-2 and TRBJ2-3; 10 bases map to TRBD2. The V segment lost 2 bases and the J segment 0 bases; nucleotides outside the gene matches: 2. Per the germline V gene, CDR1 is LGHNA and CDR2 is YNFKEQ. CDR3 length: 16 amino acids. CDR3 region: CASSQMTSGSTDTQYF. CDR3 nucleotides: TGTGCCAGCAGCCAAATGACTAGCGGGAGCACAGATACGCAGTATTTT.

This clonotype has only a few counts. The V call is TRBV6-1, the J call TRBJ2-5; unclear D gene. Germline CDR1 and CDR2: MNHNS and SASEGT. The CDR3 runs to 14 residues. The V end was cut by 2 bases, the J end by 0 bases, with 7 bases between. This chain's CDR3 is CASSESGHQETQYF. Here the CDR3 DNA reads TGTGCCAGCAGTGAATCAGGACACCAAGAGACCCAGTACTTC.

This chain uses TRBV5-1 with TRBJ2-7; maybe TRBD1 (5 bases). V was pared by 6 bases and J by 6 bases, with 10 bases between. The germline V gene has CDR1 SGHRS and CDR2 YFSETQ. The CDR3 is 11 amino acids. The CDR3 reads CASNGRGEQYF. DNA of the CDR3: TGCGCCAGCAATGGAAGGGGCGAGCAGTACTTC. Combining the CDR3 with reference TRBV5-1 and TRBJ2-7 gives the whole variable domain KAGVTQTPRYLIKTRGQQVTLSCSPISGHRSVSWYQQTPGQGLQFLFEYFSETQRNKGNFPGRFSGRQFSNSRSEMNVSTLELGDSALYLCASNGRGEQYFGPGTRLTVT.

The V gene is TRBV20-1, the J gene TRBJ2-7, with D perhaps given as TRBD1 or TRBD2 (5 bases each). This CDR3 contains 12 residues. Per the germline V gene, CDR1 is DFQATT and CDR2 is SNEGSKA (reference sequence). The CDR3 region is CSVRDQTYEQYF. DNA for the CDR3: TGCAGCGTCCGGGACCAAACCTACGAGCAGTACTTC.

The rearrangement links TRBV3-1 to TRBJ1-5, with 8 bases lining up with TRBD1. In germline, CDR1 is LGHDT, CDR2 YNNKEL (reference sequence). V was pared by 3 bases and J by 6 bases, with 7 bases of the junction left unmatched. This CDR3 is built from 15 residues. The CDR3 is CASSQGTGRSQPQHF. The CDR3, as DNA: TGTGCCAGCAGCCAGGGGACAGGCCGGAGTCAGCCCCAGCATTTT.

The chain carries TRBV5-1 and TRBJ2-2, with 10 bases lining up with TRBD2. CDR1 and CDR2 (germline): SGHRS, YFSETQ. Trimming cost V 5 bases and J 5 bases; bases outside gene matches: 6. The CDR3 is made up of 15 amino acids. CDR3 amino acids: CASRPGLADTGELFF. The CDR3 DNA is TGCGCCAGCAGACCCGGACTAGCGGATACCGGGGAGCTGTTTTTT.